One sample yielded the 7 T cell receptor beta chains listed below, sequenced in a study of blood T cell repertoires in COVID-19. TCRdb's copy holds only in-frame clones and misses some; the assay was immunoSEQ multiplex PCR. In the table there are 140,000 to 150,000 clones, 85% to 90% of which are singletons. Source material: peripheral blood. These receptors were collected from a woman aged 60 to 75 with active COVID-19.

The chain uses TRBV6-4 and TRBJ1-1; D remains ambiguous. The germline V gene encodes CDR1 MRHNA and CDR2 SNTAGT. The CDR3 covers 14 residues. Trimming stripped 0 bases from V and 7 bases from J, with 12 bases between. For the CDR3, the DNA is TGTGCCAGCAGTGACTCAGCGACTGGGTGTGAAGCTTTCTTT. This gives the protein CASSDSATGCEAFF.

This clone was counted a single time. The gene calls are TRBV27 and TRBJ1-6; D unclear. V shed 5 bases and J shed 8 bases, with 7 bases lying between them. CDR1 and CDR2 (germline): MNHEY, SMNVEV (reference sequence). This CDR3 is built from 12 residues. As DNA, the CDR3 is TGTGCCAGCAGTCGCCCGGATTCACCCCTCCACTTT. This codes for CASSRPDSPLHF.

The chain recombines TRBV28 with TRBJ1-1; D may be TRBD1 (5 bases). Trimming cost V 7 bases and J 4 bases, with 25 bases left between them. The germline V gene encodes CDR1 MDHEN and CDR2 SYDVKM. CDR3 length: 17 amino acids. CDR3 in DNA: TGTGCCAGCACCCGACGAGCAGGGATTTATGGAACCACTGAAGCTTTCTTT. Translation gives CASTRRAGIYGTTEAFF.

The chain uses TRBV5-1 and TRBJ2-3; 12 positions match TRBD1. This CDR3 comprises 18 residues. CDR1 is SGHRS, CDR2 YFSETQ, per germline. J was trimmed by 3 bases and V by 3 bases; bases with no gene match: 11. CDR3 sequence: CASSSGQGALAGTDTQYF. In DNA, the CDR3 is TGCGCCAGCAGCTCGGGACAGGGGGCTTTAGCGGGGACAGATACGCAGTATTTT.

The chain combines TRBV11-2 with TRBJ2-2; 7 bases match TRBD2. V shed 4 bases and J 1 base; nucleotides not matched to a gene: 6. CDR1 and CDR2 (germline): SGHAT, FQNNGV. This CDR3 region has 16 residues. As DNA, the CDR3 is TGTGCCAGCAGCTCCTGGACGGGAGGGAACACCGGGGAGCTGTTTTTT. The encoded protein is CASSSWTGGNTGELFF.

The CDR3 nucleotides read TGCGCCAGCAGCTCGGACTCCGGCGGTTCACCCCTCCACTTT. Encoded protein: CASSSDSGGSPLHF. The V gene is TRBV5-1, the J gene TRBJ1-6; D gene unclear. The V end was cut by 3 bases, the J end by 9 bases, with 13 bases between. CDR1 and CDR2 (germline): SGHRS, YFSETQ. The CDR3 contains 14 residues.

This chain joins TRBV14 and TRBJ1-2, with D tentatively TRBD1 (5 bases). Germline V gene data show CDR1 as SGHDN and CDR2 as FVKESK. The CDR3 has 14 amino acids. Between the trimmed V and J ends, which lost 4 bases and 2 bases, there was a span of 11 bases. The CDR3 region is CASSRGVVNYGYTF. The CDR3, as DNA: TGTGCCAGCAGCCGGGGGGTCGTAAACTATGGCTACACCTTC.